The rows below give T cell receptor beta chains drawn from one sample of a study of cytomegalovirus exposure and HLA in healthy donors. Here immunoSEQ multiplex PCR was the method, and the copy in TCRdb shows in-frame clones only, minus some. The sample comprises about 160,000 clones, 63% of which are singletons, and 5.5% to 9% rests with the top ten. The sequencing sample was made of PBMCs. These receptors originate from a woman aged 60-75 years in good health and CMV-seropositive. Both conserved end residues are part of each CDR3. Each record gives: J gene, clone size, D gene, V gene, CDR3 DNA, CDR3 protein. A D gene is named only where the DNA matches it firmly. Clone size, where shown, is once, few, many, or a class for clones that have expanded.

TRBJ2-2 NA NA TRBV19 TGTGCCAGTAGTACTGTTAGAACCGGGGAGCTGTTTTTT CASSTVRTGELFF
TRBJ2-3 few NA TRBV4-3 TGCGCCAGCAGCTCCTCCACTAGCAGCACAGATACGCAGTATTTT CASSSSTSSTDTQYF
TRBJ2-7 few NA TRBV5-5 TGTGCCAGCAGCTTGGCGTCCAGGTACCTCTACGAGCAGTACTTC CASSLASRYLYEQYF
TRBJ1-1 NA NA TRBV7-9 TGTGCCAGCAGCCCCGGGGGGCTCCGGGAAGCTTTCTTT CASSPGGLREAFF
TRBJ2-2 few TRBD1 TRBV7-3 TGTGCCAGCAGCCCTGGACAGGTTCCGTCCGGGGAGCTGTTTTTT CASSPGQVPSGELFF
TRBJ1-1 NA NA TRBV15 TGTGCCACCAGCAGAGCCCAGGGAAGCAACACTGAAGCTTTCTTT CATSRAQGSNTEAFF
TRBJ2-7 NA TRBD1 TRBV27 TGTGCCAGCAGCATGACAGGGGTAAACGAGCAGTACTTC CASSMTGVNEQYF
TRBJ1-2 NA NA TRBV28 TGTGCCAGCAGCTCCACCCCTCACAGGGAGAGGTCCTTC CASSSTPHRERSF
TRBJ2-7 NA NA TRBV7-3 TGTGCCAGCAGCTTAACCGGCTACGAGCAGTACTTC CASSLTGYEQYF
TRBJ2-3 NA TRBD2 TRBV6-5 TGTGCCAGCAGACGACTAGCGGGAAGCACAGATACGCAGTATTTT CASRRLAGSTDTQYF
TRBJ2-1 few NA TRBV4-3 TGCGCCAGCAGCCAAGAAAGGGCTAGCCTCCCCAAGCAGTTCTTC CASSQERASLPKQFF
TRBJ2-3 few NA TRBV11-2 TGTGCCAGCAGCACAGAGGGTACAGATACGCAGTATTTT CASSTEGTDTQYF
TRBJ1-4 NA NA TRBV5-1 TGCGCCAGCAGCAGAGCGACTAATGAAAAACTGTTTTTT CASSRATNEKLFF
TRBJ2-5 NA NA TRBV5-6 TGTGCCAGCAGCTTGCGCAGACAAGAGACCCAGTACTTC CASSLRRQETQYF
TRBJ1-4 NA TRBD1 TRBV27 TGTGCCAGCAGCGGACAGGGAAAACTGTTTTTT CASSGQGKLFF
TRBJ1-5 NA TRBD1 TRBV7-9 TGTGCCAGCAGCTCATGGGACAGGACGGAGCAGCCCCAGCATTTT CASSSWDRTEQPQHF
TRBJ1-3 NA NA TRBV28 TGTGCCAGCAGGTTGTGGGTAGGGGCTGGAAACACCATATATTTT CASRLWVGAGNTIYF
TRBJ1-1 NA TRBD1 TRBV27 TGTGCCAGCAGTTTAGCGGGACAGAGAAACACTGAAGCTTTCTTT CASSLAGQRNTEAFF
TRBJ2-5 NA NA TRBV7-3 TGTGCCAGCAGCTTAAGCGGAAAAGAGACCCAGTACTTC CASSLSGKETQYF
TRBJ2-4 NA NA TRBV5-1 TGCGCCAGCAGCCCATCCGGGACTTTTGGAGACATTCAGTACTTC CASSPSGTFGDIQYF
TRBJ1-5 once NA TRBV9 TGTGCCAGCAGCGTTGTCCCGGGTCAGCCCCAGCATTTT CASSVVPGQPQHF
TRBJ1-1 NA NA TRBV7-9 TGTGCCAGCAGCTACGGACAGATCGAAGCTTTCTTT CASSYGQIEAFF
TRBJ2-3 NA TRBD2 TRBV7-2 TGTGCCAGCAGCCTCGGACTAGCGGGAGGGGCAGATACGCAGTATTTT CASSLGLAGGADTQYF
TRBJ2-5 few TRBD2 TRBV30 TGTGCCTGGAGTCCCCTGGGAGGGGAAGAGACCCAGTACTTC CAWSPLGGEETQYF
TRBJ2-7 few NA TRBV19 TGTGCCAGTAGATCCGACATCTTTGGCGAGCAGTACTTC CASRSDIFGEQYF
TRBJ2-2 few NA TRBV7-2 TGTGCCAGCAGCAAAAACGTCGGGGTTATTGGCGGGGAGCTGTTTTTT CASSKNVGVIGGELFF
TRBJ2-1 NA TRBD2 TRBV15 TGTGCCACCAGCAGAGATCCGGGACTAGCGGGTAATGAGCAGTTCTTC CATSRDPGLAGNEQFF
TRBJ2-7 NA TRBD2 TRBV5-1 TGCGCCAGCAGCCCCAATAGCGGGAGTCCCAACGAGCAGTACTTC CASSPNSGSPNEQYF
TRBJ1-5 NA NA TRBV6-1 TGTGCCAGCAGTGAAGCTCGGGGGGTGACGAGACAGCCCCAGCATTTT CASSEARGVTRQPQHF
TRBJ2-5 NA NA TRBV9 TGTGCCAGCAGCGGCCGAGGGGGGACCCAGTACTTC CASSGRGGTQYF
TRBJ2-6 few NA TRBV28 TGTGCCAGCAAGACTCCGTCGGGGGCCAACGTCCTGACTTTC CASKTPSGANVLTF
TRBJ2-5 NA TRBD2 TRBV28 TGTGCCAGCAGTCGACTCCGCCCGGGACTAGCGGGAGGGCTTCGCTCAGGGACCCAGTACTTC CASSRLRPGLAGGLRSGTQYF
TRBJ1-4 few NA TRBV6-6 TGTGCCAGCAGCACCACCCTCACCAGAGGAGTTGAAAAACTGTTTTTT CASSTTLTRGVEKLFF
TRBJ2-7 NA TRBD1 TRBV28 TGTGCCAGCAGATCCCGGGGACAGGGAGTCTCCGAGCAGTACTTC CASRSRGQGVSEQYF
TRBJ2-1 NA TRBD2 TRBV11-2 TGTGCCAGCAGCCTTCGGACTAGGACCCAAAATGAGCAGTTCTTC CASSLRTRTQNEQFF
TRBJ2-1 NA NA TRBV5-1 TGCGCCAGCAGTCAGGAGGAGGAGCAGTTCTTC CASSQEEEQFF
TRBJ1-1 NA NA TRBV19 TGTGCCAGTAGTCCCCCTGAGAGGGTTGAAGCTTTCTTT CASSPPERVEAFF
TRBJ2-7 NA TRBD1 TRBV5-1 TGCGCCAGCAGCTTGGATGCAGGGGGGACAGGGTACGAGCAGTACTTC CASSLDAGGTGYEQYF
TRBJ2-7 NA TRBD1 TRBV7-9 TGTGCCAGCAGCCAAGGACAGGGGGGGCTTCAGGAGCAGTACTTC CASSQGQGGLQEQYF
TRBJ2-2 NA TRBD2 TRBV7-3 TGTGCCAGCAGCCTACTAGCGGGGGACCACACCGGGGAGCTGTTTTTT CASSLLAGDHTGELFF
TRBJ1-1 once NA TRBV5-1 TGCGCCAGCAGCTTGGTCGGGGGTTCGATCACTGAAGCTTTCTTT CASSLVGGSITEAFF
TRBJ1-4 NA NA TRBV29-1 TGCAGCGTTGAAGATGCGTCGAGAACTAATGAAAAACTGTTTTTT CSVEDASRTNEKLFF
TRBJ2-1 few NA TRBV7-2 TGTGCCAGCAGCTTAGTACCTGGCCGAGGCCTGGGAGTCCACAATGAGCAGTTCTTC CASSLVPGRGLGVHNEQFF
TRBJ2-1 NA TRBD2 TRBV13 TGTGCCAGCAGCCTCAAACTAGCGGGAGATCGTGAGCAGTTCTTC CASSLKLAGDREQFF
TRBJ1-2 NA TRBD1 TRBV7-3 TGTGCCAGCAGCCCAGGACAGGGAATCGTTTATGGCTACACCTTC CASSPGQGIVYGYTF
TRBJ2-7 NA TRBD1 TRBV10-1 TGCGCCAGCAGTGAGTCCGGGACAGCCTCCTACGAGCAGTACTTC CASSESGTASYEQYF
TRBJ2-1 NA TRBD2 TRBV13 TGTGCCAGCAGCTCCGGGACTAGCGTTCCTCCTTGGGGGCAGTTCTTC CASSSGTSVPPWGQFF
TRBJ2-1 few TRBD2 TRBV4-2 TGTGCCAGCAGCCAAGAAGGGGTAGCGGGATACAATGAGCAGTTCTTC CASSQEGVAGYNEQFF
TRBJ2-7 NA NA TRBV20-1 TGCAGTGCAGGGGGCTCCTACGAGCAGTACTTC CSAGGSYEQYF
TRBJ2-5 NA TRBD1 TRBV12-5 TGTGCTAGTGCCTGGACAGGGGGGTACCAAGAGACCCAGTACTTC CASAWTGGYQETQYF
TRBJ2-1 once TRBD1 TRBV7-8 TGTGCCAGCAGCCCCGACAGGGGCTCCTACAATGAGCAGTTCTTC CASSPDRGSYNEQFF
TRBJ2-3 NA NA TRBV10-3 TGTGCCATCAGTGAAACGGGACTCTCCGTCACAGATACGCAGTATTTT CAISETGLSVTDTQYF
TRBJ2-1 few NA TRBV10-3 TGTGCCATCGGCTTCCCTGAGCAGTTCTTC CAIGFPEQFF
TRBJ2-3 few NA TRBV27 TGTGCCAGCAGTCCGACTGGATCCCCAGATACGCAGTATTTT CASSPTGSPDTQYF
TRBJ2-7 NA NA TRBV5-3 TGTGCCAGAAGTTCTCCGAGCCCGGGCTCCTACGAGCAGTACTTC CARSSPSPGSYEQYF
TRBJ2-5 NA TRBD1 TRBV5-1 TGCGCCAGCAGCCACGGGACAGGGCAAGAGACCCAGTACTTC CASSHGTGQETQYF
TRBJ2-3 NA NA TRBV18 TGTGCCAGCTCACCACCGGGGAGAGATACGCAGTATTTT CASSPPGRDTQYF
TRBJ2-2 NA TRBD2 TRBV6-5 TGTGCCAGCAGGCAGGGACTAGCGAACACCGGGGAGCTGTTTTTT CASRQGLANTGELFF
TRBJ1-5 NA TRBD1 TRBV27 TGTGCCAGCAGTCCCGGACAGGGCAATCAGCCCCAGCATTTT CASSPGQGNQPQHF
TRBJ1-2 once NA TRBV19 TGTGCCAGTAGTATCCAGAACCAGGGGCGCGACTATGGCTACACCTTC CASSIQNQGRDYGYTF